Shown below are 12 T cell receptor beta chains from a single sample sequenced in a study of shared clonotypes between healthy human individuals. Clones were read by immunoSEQ multiplex PCR, and TCRdb kept only the in-frame ones, dropping some. The sample contains 1,500,000 or so clones, approximately 98.5% of which appear only once. The source material was naive CD4+ T cells sorted from blood. The sample's subset: CD45RA+ positively selected. The origin of the receptors is a man between 25 and 39 years old in good health.

The rearrangement joins TRBV10-3 to TRBJ1-3, with TRBD1 identical over 7 bases. The CDR3 is 14 residues long. Germline V gene data show CDR1 as ENHRY and CDR2 as SYGVKD. V trimming: 5 bases; J trimming: 4 bases; junction bases outside the gene matches: 5. CDR3 sequence (DNA): TGTGCCATCAGTACAGGGGTTTCGGGAAACACCATATATTTT. It specifies CAISTGVSGNTIYF.

The chain uses TRBV6-5 and TRBJ2-7, with 9 bases lining up with TRBD1. CDR1 is MNHEY and CDR2 is SVGAGI in the germline V gene. This CDR3 is built from 14 residues. V lost 6 bases to trimming and J lost 6 bases; unmatched junction nucleotides: 9. The CDR3 region has the DNA TGTGCCAGCAGCATGACAGGGGGGTCGCGCGAGCAGTACTTC. Its protein product is CASSMTGGSREQYF.

The rearrangement joins TRBV9 to TRBJ2-1; weak D call: TRBD1 (6 bases). CDR1 SGDLS and CDR2 YYNGEE come from the germline V gene. Trimming left V 2 bases short and J 7 bases short, with 10 bases between. This CDR3 region has 13 residues. The CDR3 protein is CASSVIQGNEQFF. CDR3 nucleotide sequence: TGTGCCAGCAGCGTGATACAGGGAAATGAGCAGTTCTTC.

This rearrangement joins TRBV29-1 to TRBJ2-3; 10 bases are a match to TRBD2. Trimming took 4 bases from V and 4 from J; bases not matched to a gene: 8. Germline V lookup: CDR1 SQVTM, CDR2 ANQGSEA. This CDR3 region has 15 residues. The CDR3 spells CSVGGSGRSADTQYF. The CDR3 nucleotides are TGCAGCGTTGGTGGTAGCGGGAGGTCGGCAGATACGCAGTATTTT.

About this clone itself: Different DNA sequences within this sample yield the same CDR3. V usage is TRBV9 and J usage is TRBJ2-5, with 10 bases lining up with TRBD2. Trimming removed 0 bases from V and 5 bases from J; junction bases left unmatched: 7. The CDR3 is 16 amino acids. Germline V CDR1 and CDR2: SGDLS, YYNGEE. This CDR3 is CASSVGLAGVEETQYF. CDR3 nucleotide sequence: TGTGCCAGCAGCGTAGGGCTAGCGGGAGTCGAGGAGACCCAGTACTTC.

The V call is TRBV5-1, the J call TRBJ2-3; 16 bases agree with TRBD2. CDR3 size: 18 residues. The germline V gene has CDR1 SGHRS and CDR2 YFSETQ. V was clipped by 4 bases and J by 6 bases; unmatched bases: 11. The CDR3 DNA reads TGCGCCAGCAGCCCCCTTCCGGGACTAGCGGGAGGGCGTGATACGCAGTATTTT. This codes for CASSPLPGLAGGRDTQYF.

The chain is built from TRBV18 and TRBJ2-5, with 7 positions matching TRBD2. The trim removed 1 base at V and 5 bases at J, leaving 10 bases unmatched. CDR3 size: 16 residues. CDR1 and CDR2 from the germline V gene are KGHSH and LQKENI. The CDR3 protein is CASSPHPGGTGETQYF. CDR3 DNA: TGTGCCAGCTCACCACATCCGGGAGGTACCGGTGAGACCCAGTACTTC.

About this clone: Other DNA sequences of this sample code for an identical CDR3. V is TRBV18 and J is TRBJ2-7; 8 nucleotides line up with TRBD1. V was pared by 3 bases and J by 0 bases, with 1 base of the junction left unmatched. Germline V gene sequence: CDR1 KGHSH, CDR2 LQKENI. The CDR3 has 14 amino acids. CDR3 sequence reads: CASSPGQVSYEQYF. In nucleotides, the CDR3 is TGTGCCAGCTCACCGGGACAGGTCTCCTACGAGCAGTACTTC.

The rearrangement joins TRBV5-8 to TRBJ1-5; tentative D call: TRBD1 (5 bases). Germline V gene data show CDR1 as SGHTS and CDR2 as YDEGEE. Trimming took off 4 bases at V and 1 base at J, with 12 bases between the two ends. The CDR3 is 15 amino acids. The CDR3 nucleotides read TGTGCCAGCAGCCCGGGACTCCAAAGCAATCAGCCCCAGCATTTT. Its translation: CASSPGLQSNQPQHF.

For this clone: Mismatch with germline at one junction end may stem from a read error. The chain is built from TRBV15 and TRBJ2-7; the D gene is possibly TRBD2 (5 bases). Germline assignment: CDR1 LNHNV and CDR2 YYDKDF (reference sequence). CDR3 size: 12 residues. In DNA form, the CDR3 reads TGTGCCACCAGCAGTGCTGAGGGCCCCTTGCACTTC. This translates into CATSSAEGPLHF. Drawing the rest from reference TRBV15 and TRBJ2-7, the complete variable domain is DAMVIQNPRYQVTQFGKPVTLSCSQTLNHNVMYWYQQKSSQAPKLLFHYYDKDFNNEADTPDNFQSRRPNTSFCFLDIRSPGLGDTAMYLCATSSAEGPLHFGPGTRLTVT.

The rearrangement links TRBV15 to TRBJ2-1; no clear D. CDR1 and CDR2 (germline): LNHNV, YYDKDF (reference sequence). V lost 4 bases, J lost 9 bases, and 10 bases lay in between. The length of the CDR3 is 12 residues. CDR3 residues: CATSNGLFEQFF. CDR3 DNA sequence: TGTGCCACCAGCAACGGATTATTTGAGCAGTTCTTC.

The chain combines TRBV6-5 with TRBJ2-7; tentative D call: TRBD1 (6 bases). CDR1 is MNHEY, CDR2 SVGAGI, per germline. The CDR3 contains 15 residues. The V and J ends lost 2 bases and 2 bases respectively, with 13 bases between them. CDR3: CASSYAPPGAYEQYF. In DNA, the CDR3 is TGTGCCAGCAGTTACGCCCCCCCAGGGGCCTACGAGCAGTACTTC.